This TCR beta chain was found in a study of shared clonotypes between healthy human individuals. Study-wide context: The donor group consisted of two women and three men, aged 18 to 49. Study observations and caveats: Sequencing depth was expected to affect clonotype sharing among donors.

This CDR3 region has 13 residues. CDR1 MNHEY and CDR2 SVGAGI come from the germline V gene. Between the trimmed V and J ends, which lost 6 bases and 2 bases, there was a span of 10 bases. A word on this clone: The antigen is unknown. Other DNA variants within this sample encode the same CDR3.

Naive CD8 cells lacked CD45RO, underwent positive selection for CCR7 and left out terminally differentiated effector memory CD45RA+ cells. Healthy and HIV-negative, the adult donors had no recent acute infections or vaccinations. Original analysis: Filtering differed since immunoSEQ provided only junctions, with no quality scores. TCRdb's table, derived via immunoSEQ multiplex PCR, lists solely in-frame clones and lacks some. The V and J calls and clone size are taken from that table; D and trimming were inferred from the DNA. The table records some 2 million clones, about 95% of them present only once.

The sequence was collected from a young man in good health. Sequencing used naive CD8+ T cells sorted from blood. The chain couples TRBV6-5 to TRBJ1-1, with no clear D. DNA of the CDR3: TGTGCCAGCAGACCGGACCTAAACACTGAAGCTTTCTTT. Protein: CASRPDLNTEAFF.